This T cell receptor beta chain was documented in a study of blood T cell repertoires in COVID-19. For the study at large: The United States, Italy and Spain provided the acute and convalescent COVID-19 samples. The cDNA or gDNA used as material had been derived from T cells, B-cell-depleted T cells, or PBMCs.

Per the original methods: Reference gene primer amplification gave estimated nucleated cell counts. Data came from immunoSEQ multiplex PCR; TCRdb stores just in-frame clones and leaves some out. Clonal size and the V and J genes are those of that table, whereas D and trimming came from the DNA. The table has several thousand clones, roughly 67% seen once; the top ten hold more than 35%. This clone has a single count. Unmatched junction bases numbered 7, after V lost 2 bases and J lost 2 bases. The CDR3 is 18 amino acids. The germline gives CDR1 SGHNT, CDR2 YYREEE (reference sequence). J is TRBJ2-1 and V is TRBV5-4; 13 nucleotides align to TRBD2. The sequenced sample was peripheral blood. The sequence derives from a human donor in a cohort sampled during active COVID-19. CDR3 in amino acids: CASSLTGTSGVTYNEQFF. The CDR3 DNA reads TGTGCCAGCAGCTTAACCGGGACTAGCGGGGTTACCTACAATGAGCAGTTCTTC.